A single sample is the source of the 21 T cell receptor beta chains below, sequenced in a study of blood T cell repertoires in COVID-19. This table comes from immunoSEQ multiplex PCR, and its TCRdb copy is limited to in-frame clones, with some not included. The repertoire holds about 200,000 clones, with less than 90% as singletons. Specimen: peripheral blood. Receptors originate from a woman in her 70s with acute or convalescent COVID-19.

The chain recombines TRBV28 with TRBJ1-5, with 8 nucleotides matching TRBD1. This CDR3 region has 16 residues. V was clipped by 4 bases and J by 4 bases; unmatched bases: 9. In germline, CDR1 is MDHEN, CDR2 SYDVKM. The CDR3 bases are TGTGCCAGCAGTTCCCGGACAGGGATGGGGAATCAGCCCCAGCATTTT. Translated, it gives CASSSRTGMGNQPQHF.

The J gene is TRBJ2-5, the V gene TRBV3-1 (or the pseudogene TRBV3-2); D is possibly TRBD2 (6 bases). Deletions cut 4 bases from V and 2 bases from J, with 14 bases between. Germline lookup yields CDR1 LGHDT and CDR2 YNNKEL (reference sequence). The CDR3 spans 15 residues. The CDR3 sequence: CASSPTYSGQETQYF. For the CDR3, the DNA is TGTGCCAGCAGCCCGACCTATAGCGGACAAGAGACCCAGTACTTC.

The rearrangement joins TRBV6-1 to TRBJ1-1; D unresolved. Germline V gene data show CDR1 as MNHNS and CDR2 as SASEGT. The V and J ends lost 3 bases and 1 base respectively, with 6 bases between them. The CDR3 loop spans 13 amino acids. The CDR3 is CASSDSGNTEAFF. Written as DNA, the CDR3 is TGTGCCAGCAGTGACAGTGGGAACACTGAAGCTTTCTTT.

The J gene is TRBJ2-7, the V gene TRBV11-3, with 8 bases fitting TRBD1. V shed 6 bases and J 1 base; nucleotides not matched to a gene: 8. CDR1 and CDR2 (germline): SGHNT, YENEEA. The CDR3 has 15 residues. For the CDR3, the DNA is TGTGCCAGCAGTCACCGGACAGGGTTATCCTACGAGCAGTACTTC. Translation: CASSHRTGLSYEQYF.

A single count supports this clone. The J gene is TRBJ2-2, the V gene TRBV6-5; D may be TRBD2 (6 bases). CDR1 and CDR2 from the germline V gene are MNHEY and SVGAGI. CDR3 length: 13 amino acids. V was trimmed by 5 bases and J by 6 bases, leaving 10 bases between them. CDR3 amino acids: CASSIPGAGELFF. The DNA for the CDR3 is TGTGCCAGCAGTATCCCGGGGGCCGGGGAGCTGTTTTTT.

The J gene is TRBJ2-1, the V gene TRBV5-1; 8 bases line up with TRBD1. The CDR3 consists of 15 residues. CDR1 is SGHRS and CDR2 is YFSETQ in the germline V gene. The trim removed 0 bases at V and 10 bases at J, leaving 9 bases unmatched. The CDR3 spells CASSLESRTGKEQFF. The CDR3 coding sequence is TGCGCCAGCAGCTTGGAAAGTCGGACAGGGAAGGAGCAGTTCTTC.

The chain joins TRBV19 to TRBJ1-6; D gene uncertain. Per germline, CDR1 LNHDA and CDR2 SQIVND (reference sequence). The CDR3 has 13 amino acids. Trimming took 0 bases from V and 8 from J, leaving 5 bases between them. CDR3 coding DNA: TGTGCCAGTAGTATAGAGGAGGATTCACCCCTCCACTTT. Protein: CASSIEEDSPLHF.

CDR3 protein: CASSRDRGAQDYTF. The CDR3 DNA reads TGTGCCAGTAGTAGGGACAGGGGCGCGCAGGACTACACCTTC. This chain links TRBV19 with TRBJ1-2, with 10 bases lining up with TRBD1. Germline assignment: CDR1 LNHDA and CDR2 SQIVND (reference sequence). With V trimmed by 4 bases and J by 10 bases, 9 bases remained unmatched. The CDR3 spans 14 residues.

The chain uses TRBV28 and TRBJ1-6, with TRBD1 matching over 10 bases. V was pared by 6 bases and J by 6 bases, with 8 bases of the junction left unmatched. The CDR3 loop spans 16 amino acids. Germline CDR1 and CDR2: MDHEN and SYDVKM. The CDR3 is CASSRDRGVVNSPLHF. Here the CDR3 DNA reads TGTGCCAGCAGCCGGGACAGGGGAGTCGTTAATTCACCCCTCCACTTT.

The chain is built from TRBV29-1 and TRBJ2-1; TRBD2 is a possible D gene (6 bases). The CDR3 spans 13 residues. Per germline, CDR1 SQVTM and CDR2 ANQGSEA. Trimming cost V 4 bases and J 2 bases, with 9 bases left between them. In DNA, the CDR3 is TGCAGCGTTGGACTAGGGGCCTACAATGAGCAGTTCTTC. This codes for CSVGLGAYNEQFF.

The V and J genes are TRBV28 and TRBJ1-1; a possible D gene is TRBD1 (5 bases). Germline CDR1 MDHEN, CDR2 SYDVKM. With 5 bases removed from V and 2 bases from J, the gap between germline ends came to 18 bases. There are 16 residues in the CDR3. For the CDR3, the DNA is TGTGCCAGCAGTGCCCTAAGGGGATTCGGAAACACTGAAGCTTTCTTT. Protein: CASSALRGFGNTEAFF.

The rearrangement links TRBV7-2 to TRBJ1-1; tentative D call: TRBD1 (5 bases). The CDR3 length is 14 residues. The V end lost 10 bases, the J end lost 0 bases, and 15 bases lay between the germline ends. The germline V gene encodes CDR1 SGHTA and CDR2 FQGNSA. This CDR3 is CAIKEGAMNTEAFF. The DNA of the CDR3 is TGTGCCATCAAGGAAGGGGCAATGAACACTGAAGCTTTCTTT.

The chain has TRBV27 and TRBJ1-6; D call uncertain. The CDR3 has 14 residues. Between the trimmed V and J ends, which lost 2 bases and 7 bases, there was a span of 9 bases. Germline V lookup: CDR1 MNHEY, CDR2 SMNVEV (reference sequence). For the CDR3, the DNA is TGTGCCAGCAGTTTAACAGTTACAAATTCACCCCTCCACTTT. This sequence encodes CASSLTVTNSPLHF.

The rearrangement uses TRBV2 and TRBJ1-6; D is perhaps TRBD1 (5 bases). V was cut by 3 bases and J by 7 bases, with 10 bases left in between. The germline CDR1 and CDR2 sequences are SNHLY and FYNNEI. CDR3 size: 14 residues. The CDR3 loop is CASSEGGANSPLHF. CDR3 sequence (DNA): TGTGCCAGCAGTGAGGGAGGGGCCAATTCACCCCTCCACTTT.

The rearrangement links TRBV5-1 to TRBJ1-6, with TRBD1 matching 7 bases. CDR1 SGHRS and CDR2 YFSETQ come from the germline V gene. J gave up 7 bases and V 4 bases, and 5 bases lay outside the gene matches. CDR3 length: 14 amino acids. The CDR3 sequence: CASSAGQLNSPLHF. The CDR3 DNA reads TGCGCCAGCAGCGCGGGACAGTTAAATTCACCCCTCCACTTT.

The chain combines TRBV2 with TRBJ2-2, with TRBD1 as a possible D gene (6 bases). CDR1 and CDR2 from the germline V gene are SNHLY and FYNNEI. Trimming took off 6 bases at V and 1 base at J, with 12 bases between the two ends. The CDR3 has 15 amino acids. The CDR3 region has the DNA TGTGCCAGCAGGAAGGGGACAAGGAACACCGGGGAGCTGTTTTTT. It translates to CASRKGTRNTGELFF.

This clone appeared a few times. The J gene is TRBJ1-1, the V gene TRBV19; the match to TRBD1 covers 7 bases. Germline loops: CDR1 LNHDA, CDR2 SQIVND (reference sequence). CDR3 length equals 16 residues. Unmatched junction bases numbered 9, after V lost 5 bases and J lost 0 bases. The CDR3 DNA sequence: TGTGCCAGTAGTCTCCGGACAGGTTACATGAACACTGAAGCTTTCTTT. Protein product: CASSLRTGYMNTEAFF.

The rearrangement links TRBV24-1 to TRBJ2-2, with D maybe TRBD1 (5 bases). The CDR3 consists of 14 residues. V was pared by 3 bases and J by 6 bases, with 10 bases between. CDR1 and CDR2 from the germline V gene are KGHDR and SFDVKD. Here the CDR3 reads CATSDPGYSGELFF. CDR3 nucleotide sequence: TGTGCCACCAGTGATCCAGGGTACTCCGGGGAGCTGTTTTTT.

This chain connects TRBV5-1 to TRBJ1-4, with D unresolved. CDR1 is SGHRS, CDR2 YFSETQ, per germline. The CDR3 contains 14 residues. V lost 2 bases and J 3 bases, leaving 8 bases between the germline ends. The CDR3 DNA sequence: TGCGCCAGCAGCTTCGGCGCGGCTAATGAAAAACTGTTTTTT. This codes for CASSFGAANEKLFF.

This rearrangement joins TRBV5-6 to TRBJ2-7, with TRBD2 matching 7 bases. The V and J ends lost 0 bases and 5 bases, in that order; junction bases with no gene match: 2. CDR1 is SGHDT, CDR2 YYEEEE, per germline. The CDR3 is 13 residues long. CDR3 sequence (DNA): TGTGCCAGCAGCTTGGCCGGGAGGCACGAGCAGTACTTC. It translates to CASSLAGRHEQYF. Together with reference TRBV5-6 and TRBJ2-7, the CDR3 gives the full variable domain: DAGVTQSPTHLIKTRGQQVTLRCSPKSGHDTVSWYQQALGQGPQFIFQYYEEEERQRGNFPDRFSGHQFPNYSSELNVNALLLGDSALYLCASSLAGRHEQYFGPGTRLTVT.

This clone showed up just a few times. The chain employs TRBV7-3 and TRBJ2-7; D might be TRBD1 (6 bases). This CDR3 is 13 amino acids long. The germline V and J ends were trimmed by 1 base and 9 bases, with 13 bases remaining between them. Looked up from germline, CDR1 is SGHTA and CDR2 is FQGTGA. CDR3 in DNA: TGTGCCAGCAGCTTAAACCCCGAGGGGGTGCAGTACTTC. Protein sequence: CASSLNPEGVQYF.